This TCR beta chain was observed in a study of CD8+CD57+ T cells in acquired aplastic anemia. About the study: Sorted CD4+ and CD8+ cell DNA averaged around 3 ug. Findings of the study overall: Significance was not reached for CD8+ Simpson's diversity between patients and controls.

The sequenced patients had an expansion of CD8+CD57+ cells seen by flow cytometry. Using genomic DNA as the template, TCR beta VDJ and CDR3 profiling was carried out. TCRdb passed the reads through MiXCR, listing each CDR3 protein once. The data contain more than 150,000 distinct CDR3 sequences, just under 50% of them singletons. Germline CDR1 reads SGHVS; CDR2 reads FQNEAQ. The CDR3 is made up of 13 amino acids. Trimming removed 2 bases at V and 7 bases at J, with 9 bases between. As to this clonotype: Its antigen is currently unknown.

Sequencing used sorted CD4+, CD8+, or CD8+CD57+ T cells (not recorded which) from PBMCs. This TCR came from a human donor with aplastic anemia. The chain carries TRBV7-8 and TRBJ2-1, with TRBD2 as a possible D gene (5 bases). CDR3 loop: CASSLIRGNEQFF. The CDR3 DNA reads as TGTGCCAGCAGCTTAATAAGAGGGAATGAGCAGTTCTTC.